A single sample gave rise to the 30 T cell receptor beta chains below, sequenced in a study of blood T cell repertoires in COVID-19. Sequencing was performed with immunoSEQ multiplex PCR; in TCRdb, only in-frame clones are kept and a portion is missing. This table has under 150,000 clones, 75% to 90% appearing once. The sample comprised peripheral blood. The receptor source for this set is a human donor in a cohort sampled during active COVID-19.

The rearrangement links TRBV19 to TRBJ2-3; D remains unclear. There are 16 residues in the CDR3. The germline V and J ends were trimmed by 3 bases and 2 bases, with 15 bases remaining between them. Germline lookup yields CDR1 LNHDA and CDR2 SQIVND (reference sequence). CDR3 protein: CASSIVAALHTDTQYF. The CDR3 DNA sequence: TGTGCCAGTAGTATCGTCGCGGCCTTACACACAGATACGCAGTATTTT.

This clone has just one count. The V gene is TRBV27, the J gene TRBJ1-2, with 9 positions matching TRBD1. The CDR3 totals 14 residues. Germline values: CDR1 MNHEY, CDR2 SMNVEV (reference sequence). The trim removed 2 bases at V and 3 bases at J, leaving 1 base unmatched. For the CDR3, the DNA is TGTGCCAGCAGTTTAGACAGGGGGGACTATGGCTACACCTTC. This codes for CASSLDRGDYGYTF.

The rearrangement links TRBV27 to TRBJ1-4; 8 positions agree with TRBD1. This CDR3 comprises 16 residues. V gave up 5 bases and J gave up 7 bases; unmatched junction bases: 12. CDR1 is MNHEY, CDR2 SMNVEV, per germline (reference sequence). Here the CDR3 reads CASSLLARTGPEKLFF. In DNA, the CDR3 is TGTGCCAGCAGTCTCCTGGCAAGGACAGGGCCTGAAAAACTGTTTTTT.

The chain links TRBV7-3 to TRBJ2-3; TRBD2 agrees at 11 bases. Germline lookup yields CDR1 SGHTA and CDR2 FQGTGA. V trimming: 1 base; J trimming: 12 bases; junction bases outside the gene matches: 12. CDR3 length: 16 residues. CDR3 region: CASSLMGGASGGPQYF. DNA of the CDR3: TGTGCCAGCAGCTTAATGGGTGGTGCTAGCGGGGGGCCTCAGTATTTT.

This chain links TRBV6-6 with TRBJ1-1; no reliable D call. Trimming took off 7 bases at V and 7 bases at J, with 19 bases between the two ends. Germline V gene sequence: CDR1 MNHNY, CDR2 SVGAGI (reference sequence). The CDR3 runs 14 residues. The CDR3 DNA is TGTGCCAGCACCATAGATGGAACTAAAGTTGAAGCTTTCTTT. Protein product: CASTIDGTKVEAFF.

About this clone: The sample has other DNA sequences that encode this CDR3 too. The chain links TRBV20-1 to TRBJ2-1, with a weak D call TRBD1 (5 bases). This CDR3 region has 11 residues. The ends were cut back, 3 bases at V and 6 bases at J, with 6 bases in the middle. Germline CDR1 reads DFQATT; CDR2 reads SNEGSKA (reference sequence). The CDR3 sequence is CSASRGNEQFF. CDR3 nucleotide sequence: TGCAGTGCTAGTAGGGGCAATGAGCAGTTCTTC.

The gene calls are TRBV6-1 and TRBJ2-3; 9 bases line up with TRBD2. V trimming: 3 bases; J trimming: 3 bases; junction bases outside the gene matches: 13. From germline, CDR1 is MNHNS and CDR2 SASEGT. The CDR3 loop spans 18 amino acids. The CDR3 region is CASSEFGIYSGSTDTQYF. The CDR3 DNA reads TGTGCCAGCAGTGAGTTCGGGATATATAGCGGGAGTACAGATACGCAGTATTTT.

The V call is TRBV7-2, the J call TRBJ2-4; D is possibly TRBD1 (5 bases). CDR1 is SGHTA and CDR2 is FQGNSA in the germline V gene. This CDR3 is 14 amino acids long. V lost 5 bases and J 6 bases, leaving 14 bases between the germline ends. The CDR3 region has the DNA TGTGCCAGCAGCCAGCAGGGTGGTATAAACATTCAGTACTTC. Amino acids: CASSQQGGINIQYF.

This chain uses TRBV7-2 with TRBJ2-7, with TRBD2 identical over 13 bases. The length of the CDR3 is 15 residues. With V trimmed by 1 base and J by 4 bases, 1 base remained unmatched. Germline loops: CDR1 SGHTA, CDR2 FQGNSA. CDR3 loop: CASSLGTSGRYEQYV. In DNA form, the CDR3 reads TGTGCCAGCAGCTTAGGGACTAGCGGGAGATACGAGCAGTACGTC.

The chain carries TRBV24-1 and TRBJ2-1; D is unresolved. V shed 3 bases and J shed 0 bases, with 11 bases lying between them. The length of the CDR3 is 16 residues. CDR1 is KGHDR, CDR2 SFDVKD, per germline. CDR3: CATSDTRQPSYNEQFF. CDR3 DNA: TGTGCCACCAGTGATACCAGGCAGCCCTCCTACAATGAGCAGTTCTTC.

This sequence joins TRBV6-2 or TRBV6-3 and TRBJ2-1; a possible D gene is TRBD2 (5 bases). The V end lost 2 bases, the J end lost 7 bases, and 18 bases lay between the germline ends. Germline V gene data show CDR1 as MNHEY and CDR2 as SVGEGT. CDR3 length: 16 amino acids. The CDR3 loop reads CASSYRRGEIGNEQFF. In nucleotides, the CDR3 is TGTGCCAGCAGTTACCGACGGGGAGAGATTGGAAATGAGCAGTTCTTC.

V usage is TRBV19 and J usage is TRBJ2-1, with 11 nucleotides matching TRBD2. The trim removed 7 bases at V and 8 bases at J, leaving 16 bases unmatched. CDR3 length: 17 residues. From germline, CDR1 is LNHDA and CDR2 SQIVND (reference sequence). CDR3 residues: CASILAGGPSNLDEQFF. DNA of the CDR3: TGTGCCAGTATCCTAGCGGGAGGTCCATCGAATTTAGATGAGCAGTTCTTC. Full variable domain (rest looked up from reference TRBV19 and TRBJ2-1): DGGITQSPKYLFRKEGQNVTLSCEQNLNHDAMYWYRQDPGQGLRLIYYSQIVNDFQKGDIAEGYSVSREKKESFPLTVTSAQKNPTAFYLCASILAGGPSNLDEQFFGPGTRLTVL.

The rearrangement uses TRBV3-1 (or the pseudogene TRBV3-2) and TRBJ1-6, with 9 bases identical to TRBD1. The V and J ends lost 4 bases and 4 bases, in that order; junction bases with no gene match: 11. There are 18 residues in the CDR3. Germline CDR1 is LGHDT and CDR2 is YNNKEL (reference sequence). CDR3 sequence (DNA): TGTGCCAGCAGCCCAGTCCCGGGACAGGGAGATTATAATTCACCCCTCCACTTT. This encodes CASSPVPGQGDYNSPLHF.

The chain combines TRBV21-1 with TRBJ2-1; the table's D call TRBD2 went unverified against the DNA. TRBV21-1 is shown as a pseudogene. This CDR3 has 15 residues. The CDR3 spells CASLRREVSYNEQFF. The CDR3 bases are TGTGCCAGCCTACGGAGGGAGGTCTCCTACAATGAGCAGTTCTTC.

This chain joins TRBV6-2 or TRBV6-3 and TRBJ1-6; D gene ambiguous. V was shortened by 0 bases and J by 10 bases, with 13 bases between the two germline ends. In germline, CDR1 is MNHEY, CDR2 SVGEGT. This CDR3 contains 15 residues. This CDR3 is CASSYSIVGSSPLHF. The CDR3, as DNA: TGTGCCAGCAGTTACTCGATTGTTGGGAGCTCACCCCTCCACTTT.

The chain has TRBV6-1 and TRBJ2-5; D unclear. V dropped 3 bases and J dropped 3 bases, with 5 bases sitting between them. The CDR3 spans 12 residues. Germline V gives CDR1 MNHNS, CDR2 SASEGT. The CDR3 loop is CASSEAEETQYF. In nucleotides, the CDR3 is TGTGCCAGCAGTGAGGCGGAAGAGACCCAGTACTTC.

The chain is built from TRBV7-8 and TRBJ1-3, with D possibly matching TRBD1 (6 bases). The V gene's germline CDR1 is SGHVS and CDR2 FQNEAQ. CDR3 length: 14 residues. V shed 5 bases and J shed 4 bases, with 12 bases lying between them. The CDR3 loop reads CASSTNRAGNTIYF. The CDR3 DNA sequence: TGTGCCAGCAGCACTAACAGGGCCGGAAACACCATATATTTT.

The chain joins TRBV7-2 to TRBJ1-1; 7 bases agree with TRBD1. The CDR3 loop spans 14 amino acids. Germline CDR1 SGHTA, CDR2 FQGNSA. V gave up 8 bases and J gave up 6 bases; unmatched junction bases: 12. CDR3 amino acids: CASGRGSNPAEAFF. As DNA, the CDR3 is TGTGCCAGCGGCAGGGGGTCGAACCCCGCTGAAGCTTTCTTT.

With respect to this clone: Other DNA sequences in this sample translate to the same CDR3. The chain employs TRBV7-2 and TRBJ2-3; the match to TRBD1 covers 9 bases. The CDR3 sequence is 15 residues long. With V trimmed by 5 bases and J by 1 base, 4 bases remained unmatched. The V gene's germline CDR1 is SGHTA and CDR2 FQGNSA. The CDR3 coding sequence is TGTGCCAGCAGCCTGGACAGGGGACGCACAGATACGCAGTATTTT. This sequence encodes CASSLDRGRTDTQYF.

This clone was seen once. The rearrangement joins TRBV19 to TRBJ1-5; no reliable D call. The CDR3 has 15 residues. V was pared by 7 bases and J by 0 bases, with 13 bases between. Germline CDR1 and CDR2: LNHDA and SQIVND (reference sequence). CDR3: CASNGVSYSNQPQHF. CDR3 DNA: TGTGCCAGTAACGGAGTATCTTATAGCAATCAGCCCCAGCATTTT.

For this clone: Other DNA sequences of this sample code for an identical CDR3. The chain links TRBV7-3 to TRBJ2-3; 10 bases are a match to TRBD2. The CDR3 has 15 amino acids. Germline CDR1 is SGHTA and CDR2 is FQGTGA. V was pared by 5 bases and J by 5 bases, with 7 bases of the junction left unmatched. In DNA, the CDR3 is TGTGCCAGCAGCCGCAGCGGGGGGGCCGTAGATACGCAGTATTTT. This gives the protein CASSRSGGAVDTQYF.

The rearrangement links TRBV12-3 or TRBV12-4 to TRBJ2-3; TRBD2 matches at 8 bases. J gave up 4 bases and V 6 bases, and 3 bases lay outside the gene matches. The CDR3 has 13 amino acids. In DNA form, the CDR3 reads TGTGCCAGCAGACTAGCGGCCGCAGATACGCAGTATTTT. Translating gives CASRLAAADTQYF.

This sequence joins TRBV5-5 and TRBJ2-7, with D possibly matching TRBD2 (5 bases). The V end lost 0 bases, the J end lost 7 bases, and 14 bases lay between the germline ends. The CDR3 totals 14 residues. Looked up from germline, CDR1 is SGHKS and CDR2 is YYEKEE (reference sequence). The CDR3 spells CASSLGPSFREQYF. The CDR3, as DNA: TGTGCCAGCAGCTTGGGACCTAGCTTCCGAGAGCAGTACTTC. The entire variable domain, with the rest obtained from reference TRBV5-5 and TRBJ2-7, is as follows: DAGVTQSPTHLIKTRGQQVTLRCSPISGHKSVSWYQQVLGQGPQFIFQYYEKEERGRGNFPDRFSARQFPNYSSELNVNALLLGDSALYLCASSLGPSFREQYFGPGTRLTVT.

The chain links TRBV18 to TRBJ2-5; 9 nucleotides align to TRBD2. Germline V gene lookup returns CDR1 KGHSH and CDR2 LQKENI. CDR3 length: 13 residues. The V segment lost 7 bases and the J segment 3 bases; nucleotides outside the gene matches: 3. CDR3 protein: CASCRTSEETQYF. In DNA form, the CDR3 reads TGTGCCAGCTGTAGGACTAGCGAAGAGACCCAGTACTTC. Full variable domain (remainder filled in from reference TRBV18 and TRBJ2-5): NAGVMQNPRHLVRRRGQEARLRCSPMKGHSHVYWYRQLPEEGLKFMVYLQKENIIDESGMPKERFSAEFPKEGPSILRIQQVVRGDSAAYFCASCRTSEETQYFGPGTRLLVL.

This clone has more than one count but fewer than ten. The chain carries TRBV2 and TRBJ1-5, with TRBD1 as a possible D gene (6 bases). CDR1 and CDR2 (germline): SNHLY, FYNNEI. CDR3 length: 12 residues. V was clipped by 7 bases and J by 6 bases, with 10 bases between them. CDR3 DNA: TGTGCCAGCAACGAACAGGGTCAGCCCCAGCATTTT. Translation: CASNEQGQPQHF.

This sequence joins TRBV7-3 and TRBJ1-2; maybe TRBD1 (5 bases). Germline V gene lookup returns CDR1 SGHTA and CDR2 FQGTGA. The CDR3 length is 16 residues. Deletions cut 2 bases from V and 0 bases from J, with 13 bases between. CDR3 region: CASSLGGKDSNYGYTF. The CDR3 region has the DNA TGTGCCAGCAGCTTAGGGGGGAAGGATTCTAACTATGGCTACACCTTC.

This clone occurred once. The chain is built from TRBV6-6 and TRBJ2-5, with 8 positions matching TRBD1. The CDR3 covers 14 residues. Germline-derived CDR1 and CDR2 are MNHNY and SVGAGI (reference sequence). Trimming cost V 7 bases and J 4 bases; bases outside gene matches: 8. The DNA for the CDR3 is TGTGCCAGCAAGCCAGGACAGGGTGGAGAGACCCAGTACTTC. Translating gives CASKPGQGGETQYF.

This clone appeared a single time. The chain has TRBV7-2 and TRBJ1-2; tentative D call: TRBD1 (6 bases). The CDR3 length is 15 residues. Germline lookup yields CDR1 SGHTA and CDR2 FQGNSA. Trimming removed 5 bases from V and 4 bases from J, with 17 bases in between. The CDR3 coding sequence is TGTGCCAGCAGCCCCCGGGGGGGGCGCGCCTATGGCTACACCTTC. Translation: CASSPRGGRAYGYTF.

In DNA, the CDR3 is TGTGCCTGGAGTGTCGGTCGGGCCCGGGGGACCCAGTACTTC. This sequence encodes CAWSVGRARGTQYF. This chain uses TRBV30 with TRBJ2-5, with TRBD2 as a possible D gene (5 bases). The CDR3 spans 14 residues. The V gene lost 0 bases and the J gene lost 7 bases, with 15 bases spanning the gap. CDR1 and CDR2 from the germline V gene are GTSNPN and SVGIG (reference sequence).

The DNA of the CDR3 is TGTGCCAGCAGTGTCCCTAGCGGGTTTTCAGATACGCAGTATTTT. It yields the protein CASSVPSGFSDTQYF. J is TRBJ2-3 and V is TRBV2; 8 bases agree with TRBD2. CDR1 is SNHLY and CDR2 is FYNNEI in the germline V gene. Losses at the gene ends were 4 bases for V and 4 bases for J; bases not matched to a gene: 7. CDR3 length: 15 residues.